One sample yielded the 9 T cell receptor beta chains listed below, sequenced in a study of cytomegalovirus exposure and HLA in healthy donors. The PCR ran on 60 Vbeta and 13 Jbeta primers. The method was immunoSEQ multiplex PCR; TCRdb's version includes in-frame clones alone and lacks a portion of them. The table has around 120,000 clones, less than 75% seen once. Sequenced: PBMCs. All receptors come from a man aged 35 to 55 in good health and CMV-seropositive.

The chain joins TRBV27 to TRBJ2-3; 11 nucleotides match TRBD2. This CDR3 is 15 amino acids long. J was trimmed by 10 bases and V by 5 bases; bases with no gene match: 11. Germline V gene lookup returns CDR1 MNHEY and CDR2 SMNVEV (reference sequence). The CDR3 here is CASSRLAGGDGPQYF. CDR3 nucleotide sequence: TGTGCCAGCAGTAGATTAGCGGGAGGGGATGGACCGCAGTATTTT.

As concerns this clone: This sample also contains other DNA sequences that code for the same CDR3. The CDR3 DNA is TGTGCTAGTGGTTTGGGTCTTAGCACAGATACGCAGTATTTT. It encodes CASGLGLSTDTQYF. This sequence joins TRBV12-5 and TRBJ2-3, with D uncertain. The CDR3 contains 14 residues. Trimming took off 1 base at V and 0 bases at J, with 5 bases between the two ends. Germline CDR1 and CDR2: LGHNT and FRNRAP.

This clone appeared a few times. V and J are TRBV19 and TRBJ2-1; TRBD1 matches at 9 bases. V dropped 6 bases and J dropped 0; count of bases not matched to a gene: 6. The germline gives CDR1 LNHDA, CDR2 SQIVND (reference sequence). The CDR3 covers 16 residues. The CDR3 region has the DNA TGTGCCAGTAGGGCCGGGACAGGGCTCTCCTACAATGAGCAGTTCTTC. Translation gives CASRAGTGLSYNEQFF.

This chain connects TRBV13 to TRBJ1-1, with D possibly TRBD1 on 5 matching bases. The germline V and J ends were trimmed by 0 bases and 4 bases, with 9 bases remaining between them. The CDR3 length is 14 residues. Germline values: CDR1 PRHDT, CDR2 FYEKMQ (reference sequence). In nucleotides, the CDR3 is TGTGCCAGCAGCTTAGGGGGAGGGACCACTGAAGCTTTCTTT. Translation: CASSLGGGTTEAFF.

The chain combines TRBV29-1 with TRBJ2-2; the match to TRBD2 covers 10 bases. With V trimmed by 7 bases and J by 5 bases, 10 bases remained unmatched. The length of the CDR3 is 15 residues. In germline, CDR1 is SQVTM, CDR2 ANQGSEA. This CDR3 is CSASLAGPRTGELFF. CDR3 DNA: TGCAGCGCCTCACTAGCGGGGCCGAGAACCGGGGAGCTGTTTTTT.

This chain joins TRBV18 and TRBJ2-2; TRBD2 matches at 7 bases. CDR1 is KGHSH and CDR2 is LQKENI in the germline V gene. V trimming: 2 bases; J trimming: 7 bases; junction bases outside the gene matches: 10. The CDR3 runs to 16 residues. The CDR3 protein is CASSPNRREWNGELFF. The CDR3 DNA is TGTGCCAGCTCACCAAACAGGCGGGAGTGGAACGGGGAGCTGTTTTTT. Full variable domain (remainder filled in from reference TRBV18 and TRBJ2-2): NAGVMQNPRHLVRRRGQEARLRCSPMKGHSHVYWYRQLPEEGLKFMVYLQKENIIDESGMPKERFSAEFPKEGPSILRIQQVVRGDSAAYFCASSPNRREWNGELFFGEGSRLTVL.

This chain links TRBV5-4 with TRBJ2-5, with a possible D match to TRBD1 (5 bases). CDR1 and CDR2 (germline): SGHNT, YYREEE (reference sequence). Between the trimmed V and J ends, which lost 0 bases and 1 base, there was a span of 7 bases. The CDR3 has 14 amino acids. As DNA, the CDR3 is TGTGCCAGCAGCTTGGGACAGTCCCAAGAGACCCAGTACTTC. Amino acid sequence: CASSLGQSQETQYF.

This sequence joins TRBV18 and TRBJ2-2; D remains ambiguous. There are 15 residues in the CDR3. Looked up from germline, CDR1 is KGHSH and CDR2 is LQKENI. The V end was cut by 3 bases, the J end by 6 bases, with 14 bases between. The DNA for the CDR3 is TGTGCCAGCTCACCCTCGCTCGACCAGGCCGGGGAGCTGTTTTTT. This sequence encodes CASSPSLDQAGELFF.

The chain links TRBV19 to TRBJ1-5; D gene unclear. This CDR3 is built from 13 residues. With 8 bases removed from V and 5 bases from J, the gap between germline ends came to 13 bases. CDR1 LNHDA and CDR2 SQIVND come from the germline V gene (reference sequence). The CDR3 is CASGGGSDQPQHF. CDR3 sequence (DNA): TGTGCCAGTGGAGGAGGGTCCGATCAGCCCCAGCATTTT.